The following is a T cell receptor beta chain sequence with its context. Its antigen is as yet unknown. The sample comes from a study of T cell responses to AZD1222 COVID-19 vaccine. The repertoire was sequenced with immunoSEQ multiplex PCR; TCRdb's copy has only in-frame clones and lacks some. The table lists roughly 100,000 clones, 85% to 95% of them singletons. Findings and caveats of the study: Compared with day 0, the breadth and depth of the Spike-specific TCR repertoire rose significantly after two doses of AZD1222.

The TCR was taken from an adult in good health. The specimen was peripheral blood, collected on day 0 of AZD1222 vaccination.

Here the CDR3 DNA reads TGTGCCAGTACTCCGCCCGGACCGTGGAGCTCTGGAAACACCATATATTTT. Translation gives CASTPPGPWSSGNTIYF. The chain couples TRBV19 to TRBJ1-3, with no clear D. Trimming removed 7 bases at V and 0 bases at J, with 19 bases between. Germline-derived CDR1 and CDR2 are LNHDA and SQIVND (reference sequence). The CDR3 sequence is 17 residues long.